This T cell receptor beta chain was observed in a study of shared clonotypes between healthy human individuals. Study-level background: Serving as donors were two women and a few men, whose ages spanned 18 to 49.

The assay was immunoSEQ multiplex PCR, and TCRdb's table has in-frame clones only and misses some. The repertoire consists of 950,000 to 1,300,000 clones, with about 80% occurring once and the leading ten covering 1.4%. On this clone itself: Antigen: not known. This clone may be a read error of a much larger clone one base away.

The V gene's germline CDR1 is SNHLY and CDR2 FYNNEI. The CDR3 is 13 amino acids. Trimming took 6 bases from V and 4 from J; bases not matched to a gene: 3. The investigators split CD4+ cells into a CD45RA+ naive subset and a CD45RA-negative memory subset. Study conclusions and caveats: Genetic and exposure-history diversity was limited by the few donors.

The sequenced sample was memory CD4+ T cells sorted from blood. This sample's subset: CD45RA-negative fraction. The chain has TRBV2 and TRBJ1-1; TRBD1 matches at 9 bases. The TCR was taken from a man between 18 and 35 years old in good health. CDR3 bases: TGTGCCAGCAGGCGGGACAGGGTCACTGAAGCTTTCTTT. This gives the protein CASRRDRVTEAFF.